The source of this T cell receptor (beta chain) is a study of high-grade serous ovarian cancer treatment subgroups (dated by TCRdb to the early 2020s). About the full investigation: On average, sequencing produced about 14,000 reads and 6,500 to 7,500 unique TCR beta rearrangements for each sample. TCR beta repertoires were profiled in patients with high-grade serous ovarian cancer who were grouped, under a laparoscopic triage algorithm, by complete gross resection or by neoadjuvant chemotherapy response. The 30-patient cohort included approximately 10 patients with no residual disease after primary surgery (R0), approximately 10 excellent NACT responders, and approximately 10 poor NACT responders. One primary tumor sample and two metastatic tumor samples were collected from each patient, for a total of roughly 90 samples. The investigation overall reported the following: TCR clonal relatedness was found to be positively correlated with neoantigen level and, by trend, with copy number variation and mutation load derived from whole-genome sequencing. Spatial information was not captured by bulk tumor TCR sequencing, so insight into HGSC tumor complexity and diversity was limited. The TCR repertoire analyses centered on CDR3, and CDR1 and CDR2 were not analyzed. Repertoire similarity between tumors from the same patient ranged from 0.11 to 0.79, while tumors from different patients showed almost no similarity.

A word on this clone: The clone's antigen remains unknown. Per-base qualities were not stored, and no clone one base away is much larger.

Reading from cysteine to phenylalanine, the CDR3 counts 14 amino acids. Here the CDR3 DNA is all that survives: 42 bases in frame from base 1. The germline V gene supplies CDR1 SGHTA and CDR2 FQGNSA. The germline ends are 10 bases apart after V is trimmed by 2 bases and J by 2 bases. High-throughput TCR profiling via ImmunoSEQ was performed on the roughly 98 tumor samples. In the original analysis: To measure repertoire diversity, the metrics used were richness (unique productive sequences), clonality, evenness and relatedness, and the Bhattacharyya coefficient was used to assess similarity between samples. In a sensitivity analysis, TCRs with fewer than two reads were excluded, and consistent conclusions were obtained. Here the immuneACCESS table is served through TCRdb, limited to in-frame sequences with V and J called. Missing clones are a known gap in these copies; in checked studies unresolved V genes cover under half, and the rest lacks a known reason. The V and J calls and clone size come from that table; D and trimming were worked out from the DNA. Within this sample are about 5,500 clones, with around three quarters of them counted one time only. The ten largest clones add up to approximately 9% of the sample.

Tumor samples were collected prior to definitive surgery or chemotherapy. Genomic DNA was extracted by the MD Anderson Biospecimen Extraction Resource, and TCR sequencing was done by the MD Anderson Cancer Genomics Laboratory. The clonotype comes from a human donor with high-grade serous ovarian cancer. The rearrangement joined TRBV7-2 to TRBJ2-7, and perhaps TRBD2 as D gene, on 5 matching bases. Material for sequencing was tumor tissue. CDR3 sequence: CASSLPGKPYEQYF. The nucleotides are TGTGCCAGCAGCTTACCGGGAAAACCCTACGAGCAGTACTTC.